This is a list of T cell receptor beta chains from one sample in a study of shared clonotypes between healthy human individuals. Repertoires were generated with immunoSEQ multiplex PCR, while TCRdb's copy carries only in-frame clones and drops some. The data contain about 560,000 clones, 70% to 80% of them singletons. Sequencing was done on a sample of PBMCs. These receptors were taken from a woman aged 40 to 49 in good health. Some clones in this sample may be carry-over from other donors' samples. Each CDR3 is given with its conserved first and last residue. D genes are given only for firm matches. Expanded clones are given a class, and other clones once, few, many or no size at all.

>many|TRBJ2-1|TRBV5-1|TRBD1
CASSWDSYNEQFF
TGCGCCAGCAGCTGGGACAGCTACAATGAGCAGTTCTTC
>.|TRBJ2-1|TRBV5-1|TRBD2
CASSQTSGREYEQFF
TGCGCCAGCAGCCAGACTAGCGGGAGGGAGTATGAGCAGTTCTTC
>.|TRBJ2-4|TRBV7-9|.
CASSLRGWELDF
TGTGCCAGCAGCTTACGGGGGTGGGAACTAGACTTC
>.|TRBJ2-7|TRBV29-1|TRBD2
CSVETSTTYEQYF
TGCAGCGTTGAGACTAGCACTACCTACGAGCAGTACTTC
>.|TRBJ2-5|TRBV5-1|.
CASSLEETQYF
TGCGCCAGCAGCCTCGAGGAGACCCAGTACTTC
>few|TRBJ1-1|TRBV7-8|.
CASSLVQEVAFF
TGTGCCAGCAGCTTAGTGCAGGAAGTAGCTTTCTTT
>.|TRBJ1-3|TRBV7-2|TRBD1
CASSRTGTSSGNTIYF
TGTGCCAGCAGCCGGACAGGGACGAGCTCTGGAAACACCATATATTTT
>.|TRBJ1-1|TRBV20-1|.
CSASENEAFF
TGCAGTGCTAGTGAGAACGAAGCTTTCTTT
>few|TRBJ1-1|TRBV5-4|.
CASRRDQGWTEAFF
TGTGCCAGCAGGCGAGACCAGGGTTGGACTGAAGCTTTCTTT
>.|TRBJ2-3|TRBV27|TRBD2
CASSLLSGTSEDTQYF
TGTGCCAGCAGTCTTCTCTCCGGGACTAGTGAAGATACGCAGTATTTT
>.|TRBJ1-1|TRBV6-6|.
CASRETGNTEAFF
TGTGCCAGCAGGGAGACAGGGAACACTGAAGCTTTCTTT
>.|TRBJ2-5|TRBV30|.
CAWSVGWSDRETQYF
TGTGCCTGGAGTGTAGGATGGTCAGATCGAGAGACCCAGTACTTC
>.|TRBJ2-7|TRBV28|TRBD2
CASRPGGAGGEQYF
TGTGCCAGCAGACCCGGGGGCGCGGGGGGCGAGCAGTACTTC
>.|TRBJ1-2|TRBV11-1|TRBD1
CASSPYRGSYTF
TGTGCCAGCAGCCCGTACAGGGGAAGCTACACCTTC
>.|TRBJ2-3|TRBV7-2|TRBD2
CASSNRGTSASDTQYF
TGTGCCAGCAGCAACCGAGGGACTAGCGCTTCCGATACGCAGTATTTT
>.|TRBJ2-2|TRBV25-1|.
CASSELGERDGVTGELFF
TGTGCCAGCAGTGAATTGGGGGAACGGGATGGGGTCACCGGGGAGCTGTTTTTT
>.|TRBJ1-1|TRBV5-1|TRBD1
CASRGAQGDTEAFF
TGCGCCTCCAGGGGGGCACAGGGAGACACTGAAGCTTTCTTT
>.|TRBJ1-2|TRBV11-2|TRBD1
CASSAQGNSGYTF
TGTGCCAGCAGCGCACAGGGGAACTCTGGCTACACCTTC
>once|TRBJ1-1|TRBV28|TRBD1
CASSLTGGAGNTEAFF
TGTGCCAGCAGCTTGACAGGGGGCGCCGGGAACACTGAAGCTTTCTTT
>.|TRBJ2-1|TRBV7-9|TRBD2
CASSLWSTSGRSNEQFF
TGTGCCAGCAGCTTATGGTCGACTAGCGGGAGATCAAATGAGCAGTTCTTC
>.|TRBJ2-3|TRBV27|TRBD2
CASSFGLAGVGDTQYF
TGTGCCAGCAGTTTTGGACTAGCGGGAGTCGGAGATACGCAGTATTTT
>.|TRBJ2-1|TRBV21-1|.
CASSKVQSGCRPNEQFF
TGTGCCAGCAGCAAAGTCCAGAGTGGTTGTCGGCCCAATGAGCAGTTCTTC
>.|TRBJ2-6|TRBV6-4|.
CASSAQGESGANVLTF
TGTGCCAGCAGTGCGCAGGGAGAGTCTGGGGCCAACGTCCTGACTTTC
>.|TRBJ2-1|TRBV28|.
CASSPLISRVHNEQFF
TGTGCCAGCAGTCCCCTGATTTCCAGGGTCCACAATGAGCAGTTCTTC
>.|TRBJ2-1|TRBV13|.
CASSLVASWSNEQFF
TGTGCCAGCAGCTTAGTAGCTAGCTGGTCCAATGAGCAGTTCTTC
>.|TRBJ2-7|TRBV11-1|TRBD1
CASSHNPGTGNSYEQYF
TGTGCCAGCAGCCATAACCCCGGGACAGGGAACTCCTACGAGCAGTACTTC
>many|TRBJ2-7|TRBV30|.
CAWSWTPGVYEQYF
TGTGCCTGGAGTTGGACCCCGGGGGTCTACGAGCAGTACTTC
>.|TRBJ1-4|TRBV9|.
CASSPGPGLELFF
TGTGCCAGCAGCCCAGGGCCAGGCTTGGAACTGTTTTTT
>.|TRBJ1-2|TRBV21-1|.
CASSKNRLGNYGYTF
TGTGCCAGCAGCAAGAACAGGTTAGGGAACTATGGCTACACCTTC
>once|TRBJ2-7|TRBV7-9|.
CASSPQQVSYEQYF
TGTGCCAGCAGCCCCCAACAGGTTTCCTACGAGCAGTACTTC
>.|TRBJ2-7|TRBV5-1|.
CASSPGLRVEQYF
TGCGCCAGCAGCCCGGGACTGCGCGTCGAGCAGTACTTC
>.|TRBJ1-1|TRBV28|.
CASSFKGPVTEAFF
TGTGCCAGCAGTTTTAAGGGGCCAGTAACTGAAGCTTTCTTT
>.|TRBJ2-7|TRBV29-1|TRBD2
CSVEARRTSGGPYEQYF
TGCAGCGTTGAAGCCCGGAGGACTAGCGGGGGACCCTACGAGCAGTACTTC
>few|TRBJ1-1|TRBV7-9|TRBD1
CASSSGGSETEAFF
TGTGCCAGCAGCTCAGGGGGTTCGGAGACTGAAGCTTTCTTT
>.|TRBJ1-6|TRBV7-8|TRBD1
CASSPTGGNSPLHF
TGTGCCAGCAGCCCGACAGGGGGTAATTCACCCCTCCACTTT
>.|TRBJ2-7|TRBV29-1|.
CSVTTIGEQYF
TGCAGCGTTACTACGATAGGCGAGCAGTACTTC
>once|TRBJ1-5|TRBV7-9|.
CASSMSPPNQPQHF
TGTGCCAGCAGCATGAGTCCGCCGAATCAGCCCCAGCATTTT
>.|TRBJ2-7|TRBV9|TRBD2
CASSVAGLAGPYEQYF
TGTGCCAGCAGCGTAGCGGGTCTAGCGGGTCCCTACGAGCAGTACTTC
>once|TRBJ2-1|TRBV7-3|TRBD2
CASSPIIAGGTNEQFF
TGTGCCAGCAGCCCGATAATAGCGGGAGGGACCAATGAGCAGTTCTTC
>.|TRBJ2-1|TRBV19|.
CASLDRSYNEQFF
TGTGCCAGTTTAGACAGGTCCTACAATGAGCAGTTCTTC
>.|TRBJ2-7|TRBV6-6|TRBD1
CASSYSRQGASYEQYF
TGTGCCAGCAGTTACTCGAGACAGGGGGCTTCCTACGAGCAGTACTTC
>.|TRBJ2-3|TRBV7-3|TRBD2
CASSLSPGGVDTQYF
TGTGCCAGCAGCTTAAGTCCGGGAGGGGTAGATACGCAGTATTTT
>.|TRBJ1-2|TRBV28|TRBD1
CASSHLMDRGGYGYTF
TGTGCCAGCAGCCACCTAATGGACAGGGGAGGCTATGGCTACACCTTC
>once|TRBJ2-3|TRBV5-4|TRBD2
CASSLAGGPADTQYF
TGTGCCAGCAGCCTAGCGGGAGGGCCGGCAGATACGCAGTATTTT
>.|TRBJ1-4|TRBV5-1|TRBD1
CASSPGGQGARGKLFF
TGCGCCAGCAGCCCAGGGGGCCAGGGGGCGCGGGGAAAACTGTTTTTT
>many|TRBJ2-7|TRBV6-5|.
CASSLVGGYEQYF
TGTGCCAGCAGCCTTGTGGGGGGCTACGAGCAGTACTTC
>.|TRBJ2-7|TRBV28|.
CASTRLGGTQTYEQYF
TGTGCCAGCACTCGCCTTGGAGGGACGCAAACCTACGAGCAGTACTTC
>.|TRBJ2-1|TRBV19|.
CASSLRGAGNEQFF
TGTGCCAGTAGTCTGAGGGGAGCTGGCAATGAGCAGTTCTTC
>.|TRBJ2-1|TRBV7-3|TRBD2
CASSLSGRSNEQFF
TGTGCCAGCAGCTTAAGCGGGAGGAGTAATGAGCAGTTCTTC
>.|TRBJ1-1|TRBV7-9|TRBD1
CASSTTGGTEAFF
TGTGCCAGCAGCACAACAGGGGGGACTGAAGCTTTCTTT
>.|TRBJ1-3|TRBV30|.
CAASGASGNTIYF
TGTGCCGCCTCAGGGGCCTCTGGAAACACCATATATTTT
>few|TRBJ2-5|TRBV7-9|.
CASSFEEYQETQYF
TGTGCCAGCAGCTTTGAGGAGTACCAAGAGACCCAGTACTTC
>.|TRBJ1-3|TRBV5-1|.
CASNPTGSGNTIYF
TGCGCCAGCAACCCCACAGGCTCTGGAAACACCATATATTTT
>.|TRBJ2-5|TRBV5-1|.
CASSLASQASWETQYF
TGCGCCAGCAGCTTGGCCTCGCAGGCGTCCTGGGAGACCCAGTACTTC
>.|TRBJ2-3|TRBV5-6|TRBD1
CASSLGTGDTDTQYF
TGTGCCAGCAGCCTCGGGACAGGTGACACAGATACGCAGTATTTT